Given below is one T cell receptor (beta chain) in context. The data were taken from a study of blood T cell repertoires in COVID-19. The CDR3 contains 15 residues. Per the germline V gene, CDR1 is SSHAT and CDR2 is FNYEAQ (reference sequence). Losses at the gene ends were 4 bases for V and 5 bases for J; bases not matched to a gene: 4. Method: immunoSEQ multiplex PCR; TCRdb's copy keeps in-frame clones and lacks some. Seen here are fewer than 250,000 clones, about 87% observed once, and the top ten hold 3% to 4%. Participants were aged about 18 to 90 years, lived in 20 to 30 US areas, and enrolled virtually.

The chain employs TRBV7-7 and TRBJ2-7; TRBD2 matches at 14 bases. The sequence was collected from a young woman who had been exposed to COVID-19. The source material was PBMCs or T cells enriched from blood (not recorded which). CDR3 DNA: TGTGCCAGCAGCTCGGGGACTAGCGGGAGAGACGAGCAGTACTTC. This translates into CASSSGTSGRDEQYF.